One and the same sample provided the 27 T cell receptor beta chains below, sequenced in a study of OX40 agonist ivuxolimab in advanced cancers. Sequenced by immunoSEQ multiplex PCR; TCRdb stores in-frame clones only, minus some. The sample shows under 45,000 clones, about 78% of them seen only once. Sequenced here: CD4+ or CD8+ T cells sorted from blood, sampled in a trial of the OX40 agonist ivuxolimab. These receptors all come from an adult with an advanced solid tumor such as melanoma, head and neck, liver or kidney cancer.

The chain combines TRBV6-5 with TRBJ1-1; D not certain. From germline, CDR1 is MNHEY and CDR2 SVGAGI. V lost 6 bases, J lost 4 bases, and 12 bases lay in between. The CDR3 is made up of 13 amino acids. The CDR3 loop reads CASSRREGTEAFF. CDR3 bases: TGTGCCAGCAGCCGGAGGGAGGGCACTGAAGCTTTCTTT.

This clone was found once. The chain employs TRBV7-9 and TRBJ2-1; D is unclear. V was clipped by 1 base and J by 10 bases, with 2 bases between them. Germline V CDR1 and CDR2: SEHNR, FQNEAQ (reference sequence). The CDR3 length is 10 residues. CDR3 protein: CASSLGEQFF. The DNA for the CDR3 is TGTGCCAGCAGCTTAGGCGAGCAGTTCTTC.

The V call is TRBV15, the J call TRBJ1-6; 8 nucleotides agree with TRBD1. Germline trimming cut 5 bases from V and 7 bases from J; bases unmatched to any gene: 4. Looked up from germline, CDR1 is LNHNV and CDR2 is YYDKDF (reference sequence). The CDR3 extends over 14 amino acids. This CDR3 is CATSRQGMNSPLHF. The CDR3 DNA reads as TGTGCCACCAGCCGACAGGGGATGAATTCACCCCTCCACTTT. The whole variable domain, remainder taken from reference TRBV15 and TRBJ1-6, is DAMVIQNPRYQVTQFGKPVTLSCSQTLNHNVMYWYQQKSSQAPKLLFHYYDKDFNNEADTPDNFQSRRPNTSFCFLDIRSPGLGDTAMYLCATSRQGMNSPLHFGNGTRLTVT.

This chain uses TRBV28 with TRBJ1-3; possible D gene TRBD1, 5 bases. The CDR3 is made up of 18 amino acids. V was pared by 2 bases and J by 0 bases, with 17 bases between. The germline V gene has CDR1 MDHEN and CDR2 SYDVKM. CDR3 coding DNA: TGTGCCAGCAGTTTACCGGGGGTTGGGGGATCCTCTGGAAACACCATATATTTT. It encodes CASSLPGVGGSSGNTIYF.

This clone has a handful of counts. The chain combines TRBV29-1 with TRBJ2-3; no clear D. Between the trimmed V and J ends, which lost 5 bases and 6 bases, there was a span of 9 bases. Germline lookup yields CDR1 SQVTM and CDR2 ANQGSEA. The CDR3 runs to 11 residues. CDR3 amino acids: CSVSPKDTQYF. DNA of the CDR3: TGCAGCGTTTCCCCCAAGGATACGCAGTATTTT.

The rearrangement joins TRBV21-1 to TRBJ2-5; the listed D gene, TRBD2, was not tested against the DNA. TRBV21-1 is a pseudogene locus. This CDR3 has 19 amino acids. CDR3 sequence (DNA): TGTGCCAGCAGCAAAGAGAGGGCTAGCGGACCTCTGAGGCAAGAGACCCAGTACTTC. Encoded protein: CASSKERASGPLRQETQYF.

In DNA, the CDR3 is TGTGCCAGCAACGACATACCTTTCGGGAACGAGCAGTACTTC. It is translated as CASNDIPFGNEQYF. The chain links TRBV6-5 to TRBJ2-7, with D tentatively TRBD2 (5 bases). Trimming removed 7 bases from V and 5 bases from J, with 18 bases in between. The CDR3 is 14 amino acids. Germline V CDR1 and CDR2: MNHEY, SVGAGI.

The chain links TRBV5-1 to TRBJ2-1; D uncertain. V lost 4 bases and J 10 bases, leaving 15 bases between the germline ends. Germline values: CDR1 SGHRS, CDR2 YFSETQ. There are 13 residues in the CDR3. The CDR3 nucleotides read TGCGCCAGCAGCGGCGGATTAGCAGACGAGCAGTTCTTC. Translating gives CASSGGLADEQFF.

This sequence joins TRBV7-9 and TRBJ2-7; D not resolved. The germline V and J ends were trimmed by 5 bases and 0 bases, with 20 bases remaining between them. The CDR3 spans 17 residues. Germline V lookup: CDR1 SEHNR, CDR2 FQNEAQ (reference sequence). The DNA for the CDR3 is TGTGCCAGCAGCCCGAGTATAGGCGAACCGAGCTCCTACGAGCAGTACTTC. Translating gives CASSPSIGEPSSYEQYF.

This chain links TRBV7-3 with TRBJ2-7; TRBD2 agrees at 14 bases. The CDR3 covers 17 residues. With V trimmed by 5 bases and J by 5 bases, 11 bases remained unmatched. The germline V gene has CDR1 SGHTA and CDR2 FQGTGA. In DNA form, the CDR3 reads TGTGCCAGCAGCCGATCTCCTCCGGGACTAGCGGGAGACGAGCAGTACTTC. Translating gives CASSRSPPGLAGDEQYF.

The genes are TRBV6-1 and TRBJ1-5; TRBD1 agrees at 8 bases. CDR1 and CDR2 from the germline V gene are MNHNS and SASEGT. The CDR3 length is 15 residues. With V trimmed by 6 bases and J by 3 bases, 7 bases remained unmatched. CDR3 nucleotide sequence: TGTGCCAGCAGCCCCGGACAGGGCCTCAATCAGCCCCAGCATTTT. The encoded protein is CASSPGQGLNQPQHF.

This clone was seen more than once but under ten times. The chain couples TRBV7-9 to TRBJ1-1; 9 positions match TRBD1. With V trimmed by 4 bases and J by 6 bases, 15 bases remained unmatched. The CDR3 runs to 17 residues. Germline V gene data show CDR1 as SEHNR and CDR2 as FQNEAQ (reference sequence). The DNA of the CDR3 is TGTGCCAGCAGCTCCCGGTCGGGGGGGACAGGGATCGCTGAAGCTTTCTTT. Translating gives CASSSRSGGTGIAEAFF.

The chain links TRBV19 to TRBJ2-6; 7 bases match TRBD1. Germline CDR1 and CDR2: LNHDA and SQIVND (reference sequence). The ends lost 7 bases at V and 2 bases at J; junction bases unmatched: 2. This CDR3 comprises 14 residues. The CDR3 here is CASTTGAGANVLTF. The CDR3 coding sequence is TGTGCCAGTACCACAGGGGCTGGGGCCAACGTCCTGACTTTC. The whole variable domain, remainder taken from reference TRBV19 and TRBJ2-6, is DGGITQSPKYLFRKEGQNVTLSCEQNLNHDAMYWYRQDPGQGLRLIYYSQIVNDFQKGDIAEGYSVSREKKESFPLTVTSAQKNPTAFYLCASTTGAGANVLTFGAGSRLTVL.

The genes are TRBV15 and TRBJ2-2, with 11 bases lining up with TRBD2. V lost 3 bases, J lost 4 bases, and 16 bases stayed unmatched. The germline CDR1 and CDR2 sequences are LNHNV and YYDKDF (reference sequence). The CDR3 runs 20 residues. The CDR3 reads CATSSLLGQNLAGGTGELFF. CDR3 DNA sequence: TGTGCCACCAGCAGTCTTTTGGGGCAGAACCTAGCGGGAGGCACCGGGGAGCTGTTTTTT.

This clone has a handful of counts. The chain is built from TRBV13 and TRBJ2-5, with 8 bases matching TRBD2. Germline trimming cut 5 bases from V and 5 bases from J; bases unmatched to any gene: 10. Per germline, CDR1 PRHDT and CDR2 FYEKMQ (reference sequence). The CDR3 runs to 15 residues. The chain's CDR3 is CASSAGLGIGETQYF. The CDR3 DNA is TGTGCCAGCAGCGCGGGACTAGGGATCGGGGAGACCCAGTACTTC.

The CDR3 loop reads CASGSPSADTQYF. In DNA form, the CDR3 reads TGTGCCAGCGGTAGTCCGTCGGCAGATACGCAGTATTTT. The chain uses TRBV28 and TRBJ2-3; D gene ambiguous. The CDR3 has 13 residues. V was cut by 8 bases and J by 4 bases, with 13 bases left in between. Germline V gene sequence: CDR1 MDHEN, CDR2 SYDVKM.

The CDR3 is CASSEKSWGTGELFF. The CDR3 bases are TGTGCCAGCAGCGAGAAATCGTGGGGCACCGGGGAGCTGTTTTTT. The J gene is TRBJ2-2, the V gene TRBV6-5; D gene unclear. Per the germline V gene, CDR1 is MNHEY and CDR2 is SVGAGI. Between the trimmed V and J ends, which lost 6 bases and 4 bases, there was a span of 15 bases. The CDR3 runs 15 residues.

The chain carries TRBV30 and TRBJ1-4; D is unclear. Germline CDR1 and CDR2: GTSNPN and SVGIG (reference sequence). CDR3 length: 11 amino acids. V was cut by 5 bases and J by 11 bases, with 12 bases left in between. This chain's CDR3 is CAWGRGEKLFF. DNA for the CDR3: TGTGCCTGGGGACGTGGCGAGAAACTGTTTTTT.

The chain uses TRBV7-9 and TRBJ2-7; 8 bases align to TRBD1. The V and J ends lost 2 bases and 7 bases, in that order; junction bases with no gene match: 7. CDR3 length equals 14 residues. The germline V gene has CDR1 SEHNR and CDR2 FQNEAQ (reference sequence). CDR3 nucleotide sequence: TGTGCCAGCAGCTTACAGGGGGCGGGTAATGAGCAGTACTTC. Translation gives CASSLQGAGNEQYF.

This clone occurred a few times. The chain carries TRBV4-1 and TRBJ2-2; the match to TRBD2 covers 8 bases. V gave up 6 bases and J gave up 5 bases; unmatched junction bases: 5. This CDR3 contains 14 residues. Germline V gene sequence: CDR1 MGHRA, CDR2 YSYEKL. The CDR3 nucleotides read TGCGCCAGCAGTCGACTAGCGCCTACCGGGGAGCTGTTTTTT. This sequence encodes CASSRLAPTGELFF.

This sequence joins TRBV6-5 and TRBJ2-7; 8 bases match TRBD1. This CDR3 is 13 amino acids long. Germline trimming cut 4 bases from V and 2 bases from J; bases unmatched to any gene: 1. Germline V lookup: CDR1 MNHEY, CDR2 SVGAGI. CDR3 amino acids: CASSLDRAYEQYF. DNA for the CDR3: TGTGCCAGCAGTTTGGACAGGGCCTACGAGCAGTACTTC.

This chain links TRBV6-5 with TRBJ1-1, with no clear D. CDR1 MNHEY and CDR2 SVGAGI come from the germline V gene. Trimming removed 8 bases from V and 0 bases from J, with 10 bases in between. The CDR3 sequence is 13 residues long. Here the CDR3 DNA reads TGTGCCAGCTTCTCGAGGCTGAACACTGAAGCTTTCTTT. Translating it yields CASFSRLNTEAFF.

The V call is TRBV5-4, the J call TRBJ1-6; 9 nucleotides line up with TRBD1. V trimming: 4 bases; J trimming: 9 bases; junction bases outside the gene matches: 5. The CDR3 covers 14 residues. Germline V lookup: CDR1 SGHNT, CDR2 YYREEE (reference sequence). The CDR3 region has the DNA TGTGCCAGCAGCGGGGACAGGGAGAGTTCACCCCTCCACTTT. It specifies CASSGDRESSPLHF.

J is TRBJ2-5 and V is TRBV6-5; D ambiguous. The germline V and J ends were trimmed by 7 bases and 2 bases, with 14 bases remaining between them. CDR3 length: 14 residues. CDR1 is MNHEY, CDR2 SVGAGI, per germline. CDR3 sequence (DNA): TGTGCCAGCACTTTCCCCCAGAATCAAGAGACCCAGTACTTC. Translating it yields CASTFPQNQETQYF.

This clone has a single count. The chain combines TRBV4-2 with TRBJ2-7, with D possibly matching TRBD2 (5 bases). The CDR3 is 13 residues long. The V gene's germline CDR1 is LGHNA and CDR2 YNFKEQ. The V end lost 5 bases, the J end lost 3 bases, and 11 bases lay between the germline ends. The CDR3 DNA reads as TGTGCCAGCAGCTCTCTTGAGGGCTACGAGCAGTACTTC. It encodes CASSSLEGYEQYF.

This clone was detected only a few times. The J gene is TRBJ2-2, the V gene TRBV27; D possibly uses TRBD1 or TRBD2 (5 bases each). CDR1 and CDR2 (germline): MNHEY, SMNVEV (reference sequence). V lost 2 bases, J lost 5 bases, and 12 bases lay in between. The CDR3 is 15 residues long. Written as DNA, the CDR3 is TGTGCCAGCAGTTTAGGGGGAGCAGGGACCGGGGAGCTGTTTTTT. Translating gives CASSLGGAGTGELFF.

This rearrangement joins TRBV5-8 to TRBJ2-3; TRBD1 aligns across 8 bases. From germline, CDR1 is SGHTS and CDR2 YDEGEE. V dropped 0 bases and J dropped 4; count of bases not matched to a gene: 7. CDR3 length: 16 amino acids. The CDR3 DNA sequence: TGTGCCAGCAGCTTGGAAGGCAGGGGGCTAGCAGATACGCAGTATTTT. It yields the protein CASSLEGRGLADTQYF.